Ten or more counts support the clone carrying this T cell receptor beta chain. This entry comes from a study of T-cell reconstitution after alpha-beta-depleted transplantation in children. The CDR3 length is 17 residues. Trimming removed 3 bases from V and 5 bases from J; junction bases left unmatched: 11. Researchers prepared the TCRbeta library using unique molecular identifiers, the study reports. TCRdb re-called the PCR reads through MiXCR, storing one row per CDR3 protein. The sample consists of around 530,000 distinct CDR3 sequences, approximately 30% of them appearing once. The input for sequencing was PBMCs from the stem cell graft donor, taken from the stem cell graft. This receptor was identified in a human donor who donated a stem cell graft to a child with aplastic anemia. The J gene is TRBJ2-1, the V gene TRBV12-3 or TRBV12-4; 9 nucleotides agree with TRBD2. The CDR3 sequence: CASSLSGAGGDHNEQFF. The DNA for the CDR3 is TGTGCCAGCAGTTTGTCGGGAGCGGGAGGAGACCACAATGAGCAGTTCTTC.